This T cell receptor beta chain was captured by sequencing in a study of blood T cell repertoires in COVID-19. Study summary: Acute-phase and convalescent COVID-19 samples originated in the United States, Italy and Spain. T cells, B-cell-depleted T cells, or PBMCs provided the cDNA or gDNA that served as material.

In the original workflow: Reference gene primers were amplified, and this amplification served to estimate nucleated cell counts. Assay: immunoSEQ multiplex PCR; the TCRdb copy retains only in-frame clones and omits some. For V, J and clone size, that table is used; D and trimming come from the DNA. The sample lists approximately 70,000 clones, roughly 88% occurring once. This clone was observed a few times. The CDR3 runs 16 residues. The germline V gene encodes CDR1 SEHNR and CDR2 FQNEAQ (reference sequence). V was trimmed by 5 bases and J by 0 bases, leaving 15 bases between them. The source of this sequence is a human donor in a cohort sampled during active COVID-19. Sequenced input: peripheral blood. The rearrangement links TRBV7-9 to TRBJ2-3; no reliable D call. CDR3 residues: CASSHDSSRSTDTQYF. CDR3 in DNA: TGTGCCAGCAGCCATGACTCATCCCGGAGCACAGATACGCAGTATTTT.